The sequence of this T cell receptor (beta chain) was determined in a study of blood T cell repertoires in COVID-19. Study overall: Collection of acute and convalescent COVID-19 samples took place in the United States, Italy and Spain. Nucleic acid was either cDNA or gDNA, and it came from T cells, B-cell-depleted T cells, or PBMCs.

The table came from immunoSEQ multiplex PCR; TCRdb's copy has only in-frame clones and leaves some out. The sample contains 350,000 to 400,000 clones, 85% to 90% of which appear only once. CDR1 is SGDLS and CDR2 is YYNGEE in the germline V gene. There are 13 residues in the CDR3. Trimming shortened V by 8 bases and J by 5 bases, and 15 bases separated the two germline ends. Individuals drawn from 20 to 25 US areas were about 18 to 89 years old. Donors in Cohort 3 counted as recovered after two negative PCRs, clearance, or symptom resolution. The sequenced sample was PBMCs or T cells enriched from blood (not recorded which). J is TRBJ2-3 and V is TRBV9, with TRBD2 as a possible D gene (5 bases). This TCR was recovered from a woman between 18 and 30 years old who had recovered from COVID-19. The CDR3: CASSFGVLDTQYF. CDR3 DNA sequence: TGTGCCAGTTCCTTCGGGGTCTTAGATACGCAGTATTTT.